This T cell receptor (beta chain) was profiled in a study of blood T cell repertoires in COVID-19. Across the study: Sites across the United States, Italy and Spain contributed samples from acute and convalescent COVID-19. The cDNA or gDNA used as material had been derived from T cells, B-cell-depleted T cells, or PBMCs.

Original data processing: Nucleated cell counts were estimated from reference gene primer amplification. Sequenced by immunoSEQ multiplex PCR; TCRdb stores in-frame clones only, minus some. That table gives V, J and clone size, and the DNA gave D and trimming. The table shows 35,000 to 45,000 clones, with approximately 91% occurring only once. Sequencing was carried out using peripheral blood. The receptor was derived from a man in his 70s with active COVID-19.

The CDR3 loop reads CASSFRLAGALSTDTQYF. As DNA, the CDR3 is TGTGCCAGCAGCTTCCGACTAGCGGGGGCACTAAGCACAGATACGCAGTATTTT. The chain links TRBV5-6 to TRBJ2-3, with 12 bases lining up with TRBD2. Per the germline V gene, CDR1 is SGHDT and CDR2 is YYEEEE. The CDR3 is 18 residues long. Trimming at V came to 2 bases and at J to 0 bases, leaving 7 bases not matched to a gene.